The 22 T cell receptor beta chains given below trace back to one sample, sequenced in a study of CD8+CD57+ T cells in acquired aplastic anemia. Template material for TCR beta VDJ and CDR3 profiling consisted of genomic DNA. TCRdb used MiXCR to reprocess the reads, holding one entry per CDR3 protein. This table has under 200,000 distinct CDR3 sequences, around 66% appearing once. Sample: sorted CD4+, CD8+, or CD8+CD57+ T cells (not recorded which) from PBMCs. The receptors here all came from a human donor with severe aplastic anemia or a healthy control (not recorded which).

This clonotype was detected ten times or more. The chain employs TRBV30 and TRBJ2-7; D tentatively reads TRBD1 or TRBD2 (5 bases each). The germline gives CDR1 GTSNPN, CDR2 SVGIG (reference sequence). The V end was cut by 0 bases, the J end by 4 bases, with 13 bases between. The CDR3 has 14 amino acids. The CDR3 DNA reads TGTGCCTGGAGTGTAGGGGCAGGGACGTACGAGCAGTACTTC. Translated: CAWSVGAGTYEQYF.

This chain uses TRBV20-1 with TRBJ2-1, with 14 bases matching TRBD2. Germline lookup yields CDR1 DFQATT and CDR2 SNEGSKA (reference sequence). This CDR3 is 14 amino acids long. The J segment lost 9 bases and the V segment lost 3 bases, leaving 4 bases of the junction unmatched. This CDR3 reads CSARGTSGSGEQFF. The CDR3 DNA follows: TGCAGTGCTAGGGGGACTAGCGGGAGTGGTGAGCAGTTCTTC.

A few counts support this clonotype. The CDR3 reads CSCVAPDTQYF. CDR3 coding DNA: TGCAGTTGCGTGGCTCCAGATACGCAGTATTTT. The J gene is TRBJ2-3, the V gene TRBV20-1, with D unresolved. The CDR3 runs 11 residues. CDR1 is DFQATT, CDR2 SNEGSKA, per germline (reference sequence). The ends were cut back, 8 bases at V and 4 bases at J, with 10 bases in the middle.

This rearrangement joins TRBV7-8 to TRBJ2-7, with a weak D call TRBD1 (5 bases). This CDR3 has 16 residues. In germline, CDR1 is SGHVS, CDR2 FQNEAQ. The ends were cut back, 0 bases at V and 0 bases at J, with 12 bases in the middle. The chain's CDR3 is CASSLAAGLSSYEQYF. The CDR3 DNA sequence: TGTGCCAGCAGCTTAGCTGCAGGGCTAAGCTCCTACGAGCAGTACTTC. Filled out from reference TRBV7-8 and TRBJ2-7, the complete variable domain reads GAGVSQSPRYKVAKRGQDVALRCDPISGHVSLFWYQQALGQGPEFLTYFQNEAQLDKSGLPSDRFFAERPEGSVSTLKIQRTQQEDSAVYLCASSLAAGLSSYEQYFGPGTRLTVT.

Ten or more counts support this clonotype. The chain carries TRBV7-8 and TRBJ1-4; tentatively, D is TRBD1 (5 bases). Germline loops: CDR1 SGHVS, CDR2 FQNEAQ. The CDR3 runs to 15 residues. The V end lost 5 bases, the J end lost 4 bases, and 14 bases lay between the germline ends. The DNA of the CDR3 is TGTGCCAGCAGCGACCCGACAGAGAGTAATGAAAAACTGTTTTTT. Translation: CASSDPTESNEKLFF.

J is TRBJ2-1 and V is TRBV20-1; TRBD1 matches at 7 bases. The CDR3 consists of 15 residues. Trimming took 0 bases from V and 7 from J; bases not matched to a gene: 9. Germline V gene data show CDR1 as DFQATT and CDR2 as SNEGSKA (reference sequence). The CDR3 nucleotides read TGCAGTGCTAGAGATCCGCAGGGGGAGATGAATGAGCAGTTCTTC. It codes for CSARDPQGEMNEQFF.

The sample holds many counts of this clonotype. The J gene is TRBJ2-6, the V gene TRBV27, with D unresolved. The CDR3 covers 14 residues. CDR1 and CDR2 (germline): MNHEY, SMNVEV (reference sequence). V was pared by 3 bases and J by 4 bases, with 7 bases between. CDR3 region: CASSLRAGANVLTF. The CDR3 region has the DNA TGTGCCAGCAGTTTGAGAGCCGGGGCCAACGTCCTGACTTTC.

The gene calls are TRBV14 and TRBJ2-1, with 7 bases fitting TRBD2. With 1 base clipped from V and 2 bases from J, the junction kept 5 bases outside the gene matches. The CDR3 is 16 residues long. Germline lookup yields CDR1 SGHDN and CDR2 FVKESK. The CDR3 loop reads CASSQGGGYPYNEQFF. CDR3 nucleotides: TGTGCCAGCAGCCAAGGGGGGGGGTACCCCTACAATGAGCAGTTCTTC.

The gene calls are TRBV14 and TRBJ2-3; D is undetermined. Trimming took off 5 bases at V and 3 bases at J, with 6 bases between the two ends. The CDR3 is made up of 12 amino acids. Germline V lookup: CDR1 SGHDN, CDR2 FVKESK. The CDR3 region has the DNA TGTGCCAGCAGCTACCAGACAGATACGCAGTATTTT. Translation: CASSYQTDTQYF.

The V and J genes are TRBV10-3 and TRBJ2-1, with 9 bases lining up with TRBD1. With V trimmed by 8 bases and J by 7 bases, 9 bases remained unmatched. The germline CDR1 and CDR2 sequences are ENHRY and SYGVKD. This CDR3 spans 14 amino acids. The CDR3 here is CAIRTGERGNEQFF. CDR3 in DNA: TGTGCCATCCGGACAGGGGAACGGGGGAATGAGCAGTTCTTC.

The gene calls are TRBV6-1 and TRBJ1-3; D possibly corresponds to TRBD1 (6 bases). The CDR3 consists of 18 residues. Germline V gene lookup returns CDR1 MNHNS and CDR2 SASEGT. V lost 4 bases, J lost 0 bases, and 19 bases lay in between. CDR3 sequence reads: CASSVSLRDISSGNTIYF. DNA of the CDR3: TGTGCCAGCAGTGTTTCGCTACGGGACATCAGCTCTGGAAACACCATATATTTT.

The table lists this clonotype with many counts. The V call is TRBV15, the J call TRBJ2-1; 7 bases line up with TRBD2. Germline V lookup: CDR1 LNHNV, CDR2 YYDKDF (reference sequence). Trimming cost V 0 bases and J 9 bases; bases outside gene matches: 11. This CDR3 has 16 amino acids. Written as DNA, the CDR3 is TGTGCCACCAGCAGAGATGGGAGCGGGGTGTCTTTTGAGCAGTTCTTC. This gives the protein CATSRDGSGVSFEQFF.

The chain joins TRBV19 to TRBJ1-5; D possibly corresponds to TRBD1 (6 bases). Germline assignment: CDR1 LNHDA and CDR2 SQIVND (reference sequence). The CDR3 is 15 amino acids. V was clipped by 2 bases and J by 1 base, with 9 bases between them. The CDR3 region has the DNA TGTGCCAGTAGTATATCCGGGGGCAGCAATCAGCCCCAGCATTTT. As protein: CASSISGGSNQPQHF. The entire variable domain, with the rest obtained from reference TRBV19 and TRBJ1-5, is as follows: DGGITQSPKYLFRKEGQNVTLSCEQNLNHDAMYWYRQDPGQGLRLIYYSQIVNDFQKGDIAEGYSVSREKKESFPLTVTSAQKNPTAFYLCASSISGGSNQPQHFGDGTRLSIL.

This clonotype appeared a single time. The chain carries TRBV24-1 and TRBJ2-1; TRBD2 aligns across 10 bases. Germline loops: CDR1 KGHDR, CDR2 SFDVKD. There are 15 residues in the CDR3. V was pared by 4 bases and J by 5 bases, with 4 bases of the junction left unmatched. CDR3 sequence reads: CATSESGRENNEQFF. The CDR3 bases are TGTGCCACCAGTGAGAGCGGGAGGGAAAACAATGAGCAGTTCTTC.

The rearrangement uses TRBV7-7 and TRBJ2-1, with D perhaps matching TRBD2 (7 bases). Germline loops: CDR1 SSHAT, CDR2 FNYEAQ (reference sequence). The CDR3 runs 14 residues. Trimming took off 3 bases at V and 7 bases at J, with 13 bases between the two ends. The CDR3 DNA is TGTGCCAGCAGCTTGGGGGGGGCGAGAAATGAGCAGTTCTTC. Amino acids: CASSLGGARNEQFF.

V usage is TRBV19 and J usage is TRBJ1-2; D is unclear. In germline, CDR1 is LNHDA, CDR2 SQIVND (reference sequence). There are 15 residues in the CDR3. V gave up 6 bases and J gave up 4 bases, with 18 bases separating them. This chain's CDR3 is CASRRVEKVGYGYTF. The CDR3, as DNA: TGTGCCAGTAGGAGGGTGGAAAAGGTGGGCTATGGCTACACCTTC.

CDR3 in DNA: TGTGCCACCAGTGATCCACCCAGTGAAGCTTTCTTT. Translated: CATSDPPSEAFF. The J gene is TRBJ1-1, the V gene TRBV24-1; D ambiguous. Germline V gene data show CDR1 as KGHDR and CDR2 as SFDVKD. Trimming shortened V by 3 bases and J by 7 bases, and 8 bases separated the two germline ends. This CDR3 has 12 amino acids.

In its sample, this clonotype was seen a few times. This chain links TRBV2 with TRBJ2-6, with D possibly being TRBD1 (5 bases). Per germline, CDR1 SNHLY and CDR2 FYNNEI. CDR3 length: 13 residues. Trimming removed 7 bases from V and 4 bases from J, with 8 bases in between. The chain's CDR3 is CASTGAGANVLTF. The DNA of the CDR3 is TGTGCCAGCACTGGGGCAGGGGCCAACGTCCTGACTTTC.

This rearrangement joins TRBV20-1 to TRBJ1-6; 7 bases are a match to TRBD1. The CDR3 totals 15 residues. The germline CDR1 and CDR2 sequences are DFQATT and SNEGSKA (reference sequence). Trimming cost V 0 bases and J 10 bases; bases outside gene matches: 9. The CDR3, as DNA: TGCAGTGCTAGAGATCCGGCAGGGGGAGGATCACCCCTCCACTTT. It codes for CSARDPAGGGSPLHF.

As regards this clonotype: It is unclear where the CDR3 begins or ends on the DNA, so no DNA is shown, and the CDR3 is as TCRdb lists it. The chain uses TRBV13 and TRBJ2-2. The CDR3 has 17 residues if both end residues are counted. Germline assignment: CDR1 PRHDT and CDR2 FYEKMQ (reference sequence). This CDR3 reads CASSLGGYEQYFGELFF.

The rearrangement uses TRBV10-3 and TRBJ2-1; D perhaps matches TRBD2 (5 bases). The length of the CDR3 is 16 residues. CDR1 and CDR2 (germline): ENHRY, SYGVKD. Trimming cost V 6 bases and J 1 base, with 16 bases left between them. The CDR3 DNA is TGTGCCATCAGCGATCGAGGGCGGATTTCCTACAATGAGCAGTTCTTC. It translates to CAISDRGRISYNEQFF.

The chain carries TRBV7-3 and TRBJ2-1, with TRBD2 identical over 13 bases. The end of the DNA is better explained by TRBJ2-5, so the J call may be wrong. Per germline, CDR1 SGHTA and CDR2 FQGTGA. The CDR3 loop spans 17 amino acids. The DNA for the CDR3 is TGTGCCAGCAGCTTGTTTCCGGGACTAGCGGGACAAGAGACCCAGTACTTC. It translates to CASSLFPGLAGQETQYF.